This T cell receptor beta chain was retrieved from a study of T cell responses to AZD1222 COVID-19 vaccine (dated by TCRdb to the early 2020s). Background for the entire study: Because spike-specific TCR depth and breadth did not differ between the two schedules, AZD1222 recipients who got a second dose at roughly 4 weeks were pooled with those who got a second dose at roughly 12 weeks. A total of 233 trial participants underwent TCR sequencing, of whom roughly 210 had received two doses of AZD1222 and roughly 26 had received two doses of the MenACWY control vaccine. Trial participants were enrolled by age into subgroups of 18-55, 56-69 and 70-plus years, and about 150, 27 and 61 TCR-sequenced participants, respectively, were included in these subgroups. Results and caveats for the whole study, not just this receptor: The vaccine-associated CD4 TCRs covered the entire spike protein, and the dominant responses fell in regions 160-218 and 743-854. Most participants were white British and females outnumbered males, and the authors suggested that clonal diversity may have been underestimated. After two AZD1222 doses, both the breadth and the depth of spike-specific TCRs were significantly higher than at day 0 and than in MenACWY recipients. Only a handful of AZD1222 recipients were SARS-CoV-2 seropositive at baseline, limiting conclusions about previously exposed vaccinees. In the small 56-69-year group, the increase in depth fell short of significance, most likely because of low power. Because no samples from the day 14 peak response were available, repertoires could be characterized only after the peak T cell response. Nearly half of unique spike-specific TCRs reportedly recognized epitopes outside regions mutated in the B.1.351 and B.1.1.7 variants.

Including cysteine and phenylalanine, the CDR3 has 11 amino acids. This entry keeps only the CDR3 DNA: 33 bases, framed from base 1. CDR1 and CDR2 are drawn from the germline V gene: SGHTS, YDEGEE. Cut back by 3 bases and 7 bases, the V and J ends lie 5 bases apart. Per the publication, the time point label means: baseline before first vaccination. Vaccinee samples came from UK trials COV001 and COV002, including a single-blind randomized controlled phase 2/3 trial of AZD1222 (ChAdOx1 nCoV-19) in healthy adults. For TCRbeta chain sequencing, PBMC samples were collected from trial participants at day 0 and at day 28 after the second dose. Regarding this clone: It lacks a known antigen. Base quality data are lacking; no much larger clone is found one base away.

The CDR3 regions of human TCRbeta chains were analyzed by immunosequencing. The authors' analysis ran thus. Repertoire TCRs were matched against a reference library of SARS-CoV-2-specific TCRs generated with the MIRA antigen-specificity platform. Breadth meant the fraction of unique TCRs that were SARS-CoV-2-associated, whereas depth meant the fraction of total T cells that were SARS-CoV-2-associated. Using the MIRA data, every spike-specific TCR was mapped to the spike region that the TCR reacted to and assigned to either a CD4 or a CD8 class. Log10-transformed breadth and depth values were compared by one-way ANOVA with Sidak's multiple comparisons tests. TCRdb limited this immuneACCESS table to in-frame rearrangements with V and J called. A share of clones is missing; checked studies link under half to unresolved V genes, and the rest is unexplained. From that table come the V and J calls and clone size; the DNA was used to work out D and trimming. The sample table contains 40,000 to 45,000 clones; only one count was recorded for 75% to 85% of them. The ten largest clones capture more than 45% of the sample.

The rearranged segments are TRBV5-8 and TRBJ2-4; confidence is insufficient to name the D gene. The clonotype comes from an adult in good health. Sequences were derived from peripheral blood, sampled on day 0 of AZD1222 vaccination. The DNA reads TGTGCCAGCAGCTGGAGCAACATTCAGTACTTC. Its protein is CASSWSNIQYF.